This paragraph covers one T cell receptor beta chain sequence. No antigen is known for it. These data come from a study of CD8+ T cells in alopecia areata. In the study overall: Tofacitinib treatment spanned 6 to 18 months, with 6 months off drug afterward.

TCR sequencing used cDNA made by reverse transcription of extracted RNA. Clones were read by immunoSEQ multiplex PCR, and TCRdb kept only the in-frame ones, dropping some. The data contain 150,000 or so clones, 75% to 90% of them singletons. Study-wide results and caveats: For lesional scalp, especially alopecia totalis/universalis, clonality was higher than in normal scalp.

CDR1 is SEHNR and CDR2 is FQNEAQ in the germline V gene (reference sequence). V was clipped by 1 base and J by 5 bases, with 12 bases between them. The CDR3 covers 16 residues. Specimen: CD8+ T cells sorted from blood, collected at week 0. The receptor was derived from a human donor with alopecia areata. This chain links TRBV7-9 with TRBJ2-6; D uncertain. The CDR3 region is CASSLGYWLRANVLTF. The CDR3, as DNA: TGTGCCAGCAGCTTAGGTTATTGGCTAAGGGCCAACGTCCTGACTTTC.